This T cell receptor beta chain comes out of a study of T-cell reconstitution after alpha-beta-depleted transplantation in children. Regarding the study as a whole: There were reportedly several hundred expanded graft clones from which alpha-beta T cells came about two months after transplant. Surviving recipient T cells and intrathymic progenitors accounted for some patients' high TCRbeta diversity at day 60. Newly produced T cells mostly provided counts and TCRbeta diversity after one year, as hyperexpanded clones declined.

The V end lost 0 bases, the J end lost 1 base, and 4 bases lay between the germline ends. Germline V lookup: CDR1 SGDLS, CDR2 YYNGEE. This CDR3 has 14 residues. Unique molecular identifiers were incorporated when the TCRbeta library was constructed. Via MiXCR, TCRdb re-called the PCR reads, giving one row per CDR3 protein. The sample holds about 250,000 distinct CDR3 sequences; roughly a quarter are singletons and the top ten take about 5%. Worth noting for this clonotype: Its matching antigen is unknown.

The J gene is TRBJ2-2, the V gene TRBV9; no firm D call. Sample: PBMCs, mostly from graft donor cells, taken 360 days after TCRalphabeta/CD19-depleted stem cell transplant. The TCR was taken from a female patient aged 2 to 10 who had a stem cell transplant for congenital amegakaryocytic thrombocytopenia, so the T cells may come from the graft donor. This CDR3 reads CASSVDWNTGELFF. In nucleotides, the CDR3 is TGTGCCAGCAGCGTAGACTGGAACACCGGGGAGCTGTTTTTT.